One sample yielded the 27 T cell receptor beta chains listed below, sequenced in a study of cytotoxic CD8 clonotypes in ibrutinib-treated CLL (dated by TCRdb to about 2021). The protocol used for the library was the immunoSEQ multiplex PCR assay. In TCRdb, the immuneACCESS table is reduced to in-frame sequences with V and J assigned. These tables do not hold every clone; where another copy was compared, an unresolved V gene accounts for under half, and the others remain unexplained. The sample yields some 310,000 clones; around four fifths were counted once. 6.5% to 8% of the sample is taken by the ten largest. This specimen was PBMCs, taken before ibrutinib treatment. These receptor sequences come from a human donor with chronic lymphocytic leukemia.

The gene calls are TRBV6-5 and TRBJ2-1; the D is unclear. Deletions cut 0 bases from V and 6 bases from J, with 3 bases between. The germline V gene has CDR1 MNHEY and CDR2 SVGAGI. This CDR3 contains 12 residues. This CDR3 reads CASSYSGNEQFF. For the CDR3, the DNA is TGTGCCAGCAGTTACTCTGGCAATGAGCAGTTCTTC.

The CDR3 loop reads CASGGTPRSYEQYF. The CDR3 nucleotides read TGTGCCAGCGGGGGGACTCCACGAAGCTACGAGCAGTACTTC. The chain uses TRBV28 and TRBJ2-7; D may be TRBD2 (6 bases). Germline V gene data show CDR1 as MDHEN and CDR2 as SYDVKM. This CDR3 contains 14 residues. V was trimmed by 8 bases and J by 3 bases, leaving 17 bases between them.

V gene TRBV6-6 combines with J gene TRBJ2-2; 11 nucleotides align to TRBD2. The germline V gene has CDR1 MNHNY and CDR2 SVGAGI (reference sequence). The CDR3 contains 16 residues. Germline trimming cut 6 bases from V and 6 bases from J; bases unmatched to any gene: 9. CDR3 in DNA: TGTGCCAGCAGCCGAACTAGCGGGAGAATCTCCGGGGAGCTGTTTTTT. It yields the protein CASSRTSGRISGELFF.

The genes are TRBV2 and TRBJ1-5, with D perhaps TRBD1 (6 bases). The CDR3 extends over 15 amino acids. V was pared by 2 bases and J by 4 bases, with 12 bases between. Germline-derived CDR1 and CDR2 are SNHLY and FYNNEI. The CDR3 coding sequence is TGTGCCAGCAGTGAACAGGGGATAAGGAATCAGCCCCAGCATTTT. Residues: CASSEQGIRNQPQHF.

The V gene is TRBV5-1, the J gene TRBJ2-5; 12 bases match TRBD2. Germline-derived CDR1 and CDR2 are SGHRS and YFSETQ. The CDR3 extends over 15 amino acids. The V gene end was trimmed by 4 bases and the J gene end by 4 bases; junction bases not matched to a gene: 5. CDR3 region: CASSQKLAGGETQYF. The CDR3, as DNA: TGCGCCAGCAGCCAGAAACTAGCGGGAGGAGAGACCCAGTACTTC.

The V gene is TRBV5-5, the J gene TRBJ2-7; D unclear. This CDR3 contains 13 residues. Germline V gene lookup returns CDR1 SGHKS and CDR2 YYEKEE (reference sequence). V dropped 6 bases and J dropped 6 bases, with 16 bases sitting between them. This CDR3 reads CASNAYGALEQYF. The CDR3 region has the DNA TGTGCCAGCAATGCGTACGGTGCCCTCGAGCAGTACTTC.

The chain joins TRBV5-6 to TRBJ2-5; D perhaps matches TRBD1 (6 bases). The CDR3 runs to 15 residues. V was shortened by 1 base and J by 4 bases, with 14 bases between the two germline ends. Germline V gene sequence: CDR1 SGHDT, CDR2 YYEEEE. The CDR3 spells CASSLSRGTGETQYF. The CDR3 nucleotides are TGTGCCAGCAGCTTGAGCAGGGGCACCGGAGAGACCCAGTACTTC.

This chain uses TRBV11-2 with TRBJ1-5, with TRBD1 matching 9 bases. The CDR3 consists of 14 residues. Germline CDR1 SGHAT, CDR2 FQNNGV. Trimming at V came to 0 bases and at J to 12 bases, leaving 6 bases not matched to a gene. The CDR3 DNA sequence: TGTGCCAGCAGCTTAGATAGGACAGGGGCTCTCCAGCATTTT. Protein: CASSLDRTGALQHF.

This chain joins TRBV7-8 and TRBJ2-3, with TRBD2 matching 7 bases. CDR1 is SGHVS, CDR2 FQNEAQ, per germline. The CDR3 sequence is 15 residues long. Trimming took 6 bases from V and 2 from J; bases not matched to a gene: 8. The CDR3: CASRYNLADTDTQYF. Written as DNA, the CDR3 is TGTGCCAGCAGGTATAACCTAGCGGACACAGATACGCAGTATTTT.

The gene calls are TRBV18 and TRBJ2-3; either TRBD1 or TRBD2 may supply D (5 bases each). The CDR3 length is 18 residues. Germline values: CDR1 KGHSH, CDR2 LQKENI. V lost 3 bases to trimming and J lost 0 bases, with 19 bases between them. The CDR3 spells CASSPQRDVRESTDTQYF. In DNA form, the CDR3 reads TGTGCCAGCTCACCCCAAAGGGACGTCAGGGAGAGCACAGATACGCAGTATTTT.

This chain uses TRBV5-1 with TRBJ2-6; D remains ambiguous. Germline loops: CDR1 SGHRS, CDR2 YFSETQ. The V and J ends lost 1 base and 0 bases respectively, with 5 bases between them. This CDR3 comprises 15 residues. The CDR3 DNA follows: TGCGCCAGCAGCTTGACCGGCTCTGGGGCCAACGTCCTGACTTTC. Encoded protein: CASSLTGSGANVLTF.

The V and J genes are TRBV5-1 and TRBJ2-3; D is uncertain. This CDR3 has 12 residues. The V gene lost 4 bases and the J gene lost 6 bases, with 9 bases spanning the gap. In germline, CDR1 is SGHRS, CDR2 YFSETQ. Here the CDR3 reads CASSKTSDTQYF. In DNA, the CDR3 is TGCGCCAGCAGCAAAACATCGGATACGCAGTATTTT.

The chain couples TRBV5-1 to TRBJ2-7; TRBD2 matches 7 bases. The length of the CDR3 is 15 residues. In germline, CDR1 is SGHRS, CDR2 YFSETQ. Losses at the gene ends were 2 bases for V and 1 base for J; bases not matched to a gene: 6. The CDR3 protein is CASSFSGGRSYEQYF. The CDR3 nucleotides are TGCGCCAGCAGCTTCTCAGGCGGGAGATCCTACGAGCAGTACTTC.

On this clone: The sample has other DNA sequences that encode this CDR3 too. The chain links TRBV18 to TRBJ2-7, with TRBD2 matching over 9 bases. The CDR3 covers 14 residues. Germline CDR1 KGHSH, CDR2 LQKENI. The trim removed 3 bases at V and 1 base at J, leaving 1 base unmatched. The CDR3 is CASSPGLASYEQYF. In DNA form, the CDR3 reads TGTGCCAGCTCACCGGGACTAGCTTCCTACGAGCAGTACTTC. The full variable domain, its missing parts supplied by reference TRBV18 and TRBJ2-7, is NAGVMQNPRHLVRRRGQEARLRCSPMKGHSHVYWYRQLPEEGLKFMVYLQKENIIDESGMPKERFSAEFPKEGPSILRIQQVVRGDSAAYFCASSPGLASYEQYFGPGTRLTVT.

The DNA for the CDR3 is TGTGCCATCAGTGAGGGTACATCCGAAGAAGCTTTCTTT. This translates into CAISEGTSEEAFF. This chain uses TRBV10-3 with TRBJ1-1; D not resolved. The CDR3 length is 13 residues. V lost 2 bases to trimming and J lost 8 bases, with 12 bases between them. Germline assignment: CDR1 ENHRY and CDR2 SYGVKD.

The chain recombines TRBV2 with TRBJ2-5, with D possibly being TRBD2 (6 bases). The better agreement between TRBJ2-7 and the DNA end casts doubt on the J call. The germline CDR1 and CDR2 sequences are SNHLY and FYNNEI. This CDR3 has 15 residues. Here the CDR3 reads CASRFEAGRTYEQYF. The CDR3 DNA reads as TGTGCCAGCAGGTTCGAGGCGGGACGTACCTACGAGCAGTACTTC.

This clone has a handful of counts. This chain uses TRBV27 with TRBJ2-7; D not certain. The CDR3 is 10 amino acids. Germline assignment: CDR1 MNHEY and CDR2 SMNVEV (reference sequence). The V end lost 5 bases, the J end lost 7 bases, and 6 bases lay between the germline ends. The CDR3 here is CASSRFEQYF. The CDR3 region has the DNA TGTGCCAGCAGTAGGTTTGAGCAGTACTTC.

Worth noting for this clone: Other DNA sequences within the sample encode an identical CDR3. V usage is TRBV11-3 and J usage is TRBJ2-1; D is ambiguous. The germline CDR1 and CDR2 sequences are SGHNT and YENEEA. Trimming removed 0 bases from V and 5 bases from J, with 5 bases in between. There are 13 residues in the CDR3. CDR3 protein: CASSLDRNNEQFF. The CDR3 bases are TGTGCCAGCAGCTTAGACAGGAACAATGAGCAGTTCTTC.

Written as DNA, the CDR3 is TGTGCCAGCAGCTTGGTGGGAGGAAACGAGCAGTACTTC. This codes for CASSLVGGNEQYF. The genes are TRBV5-6 and TRBJ2-7; D perhaps matches TRBD2 (6 bases). The CDR3 covers 13 residues. Deletions cut 0 bases from V and 5 bases from J, with 9 bases between. Germline lookup yields CDR1 SGHDT and CDR2 YYEEEE.

The rearrangement uses TRBV28 and TRBJ1-5; D possibly corresponds to TRBD1 (5 bases). The V end lost 7 bases, the J end lost 4 bases, and 17 bases lay between the germline ends. This CDR3 contains 15 residues. Germline V gene sequence: CDR1 MDHEN, CDR2 SYDVKM. The CDR3 loop is CASTSGLRGNQPQHF. The CDR3 nucleotides are TGTGCCAGCACCTCCGGGCTCCGGGGGAATCAGCCCCAGCATTTT. The full variable domain, with the rest looked up from reference TRBV28 and TRBJ1-5, is DVKVTQSSRYLVKRTGEKVFLECVQDMDHENMFWYRQDPGLGLRLIYFSYDVKMKEKGDIPEGYSVSREKKERFSLILESASTNQTSMYLCASTSGLRGNQPQHFGDGTRLSIL.

V gene TRBV14 combines with J gene TRBJ1-4, with 8 bases fitting TRBD1. V trimming: 3 bases; J trimming: 4 bases; junction bases outside the gene matches: 4. Germline-derived CDR1 and CDR2 are SGHDN and FVKESK. CDR3 size: 15 residues. DNA for the CDR3: TGTGCCAGCAGCCAGGGACAGGCCCGTAATGAAAAACTGTTTTTT. It codes for CASSQGQARNEKLFF.

This rearrangement joins TRBV19 to TRBJ2-2; 10 nucleotides match TRBD2. This CDR3 is built from 21 residues. Germline loops: CDR1 LNHDA, CDR2 SQIVND (reference sequence). After removal of 3 bases from V and 4 bases from J, the junction contained 20 bases not matched to a gene. CDR3 in amino acids: CASSMERLAGKGRRLTGELFF. The CDR3 region has the DNA TGTGCCAGTAGTATGGAAAGACTAGCGGGCAAAGGCCGTCGTCTCACCGGGGAGCTGTTTTTT.

The V call is TRBV4-1, the J call TRBJ2-3, with 7 bases matching TRBD2. Looked up from germline, CDR1 is MGHRA and CDR2 is YSYEKL. The CDR3 has 17 residues. With 0 bases clipped from V and 4 bases from J, the junction kept 10 bases outside the gene matches. The CDR3 sequence is CASSQEHSASGPDTQYF. The CDR3 DNA is TGCGCCAGCAGCCAAGAGCATTCGGCTAGCGGCCCAGATACGCAGTATTTT.

The chain combines TRBV5-5 with TRBJ2-7; D may be TRBD1 or TRBD2 (5 bases each). CDR1 and CDR2 (germline): SGHKS, YYEKEE (reference sequence). The CDR3 has 15 residues. Trimming left V 1 base short and J 0 bases short, with 11 bases between. The DNA for the CDR3 is TGTGCCAGCAGCTTGACAGGTGGGAGCTCCTACGAGCAGTACTTC. It specifies CASSLTGGSSYEQYF.

The chain couples TRBV29-1 to TRBJ2-7; 8 bases map to TRBD1. Germline loops: CDR1 SQVTM, CDR2 ANQGSEA. The CDR3 loop spans 17 amino acids. Trimming removed 5 bases from V and 6 bases from J; junction bases left unmatched: 21. CDR3 amino acids: CSVLIIADRVGWGEQYF. The CDR3 DNA reads as TGCAGCGTTCTCATCATTGCGGACAGGGTGGGTTGGGGCGAGCAGTACTTC.

J is TRBJ2-7 and V is TRBV15; TRBD2 might be the D (5 bases). Germline V lookup: CDR1 LNHNV, CDR2 YYDKDF (reference sequence). The V end lost 1 base, the J end lost 1 base, and 11 bases lay between the germline ends. The CDR3 extends over 15 amino acids. The CDR3 here is CATSRGGGLSYEQYF. CDR3 nucleotides: TGTGCCACCAGCAGAGGAGGAGGACTGTCCTACGAGCAGTACTTC.

V and J are TRBV2 and TRBJ2-1; the match to TRBD2 covers 9 bases. CDR1 and CDR2 (germline): SNHLY, FYNNEI. This CDR3 spans 16 amino acids. V was pared by 3 bases and J by 8 bases, with 11 bases of the junction left unmatched. This CDR3 reads CASSDPGLADVDEQFF. For the CDR3, the DNA is TGTGCCAGCAGTGACCCGGGACTAGCAGATGTCGATGAGCAGTTCTTC.